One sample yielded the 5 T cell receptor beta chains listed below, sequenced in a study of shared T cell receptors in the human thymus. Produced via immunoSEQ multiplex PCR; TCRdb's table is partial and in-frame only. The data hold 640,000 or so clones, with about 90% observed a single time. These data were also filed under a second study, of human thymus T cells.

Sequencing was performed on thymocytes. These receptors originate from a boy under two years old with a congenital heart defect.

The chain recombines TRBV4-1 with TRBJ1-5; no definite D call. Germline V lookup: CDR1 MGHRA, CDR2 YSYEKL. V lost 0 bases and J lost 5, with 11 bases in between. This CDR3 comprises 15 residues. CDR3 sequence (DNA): TGCGCCAGCAGCCAAGAACACCGCAGTGATCAGCCCCAGCATTTT. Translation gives CASSQEHRSDQPQHF.

CDR3 coding DNA: TGTGCCAGCAGTCCGTCGACATCGCCGGGGACAGTCGTCTATGGCTACACCTTC. It encodes CASSPSTSPGTVVYGYTF. This chain joins TRBV27 and TRBJ1-2; TRBD1 agrees at 7 bases. The V and J ends lost 5 bases and 4 bases, in that order; junction bases with no gene match: 19. This CDR3 contains 18 residues. From germline, CDR1 is MNHEY and CDR2 SMNVEV (reference sequence).

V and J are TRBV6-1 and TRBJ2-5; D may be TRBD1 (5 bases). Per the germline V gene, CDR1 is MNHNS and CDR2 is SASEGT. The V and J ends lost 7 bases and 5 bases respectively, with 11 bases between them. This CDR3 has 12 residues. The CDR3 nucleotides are TGTGCCAGCACAGGGCCCTGGGAGACCCAGTACTTC. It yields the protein CASTGPWETQYF.

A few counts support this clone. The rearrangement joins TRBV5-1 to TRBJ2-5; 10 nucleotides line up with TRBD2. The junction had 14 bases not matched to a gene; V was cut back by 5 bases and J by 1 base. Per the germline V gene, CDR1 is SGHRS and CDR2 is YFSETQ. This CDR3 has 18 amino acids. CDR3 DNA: TGCGCCAGCAGTTTCGGGGCTAGCGGGGGCCCACTCCAAGAGACCCAGTACTTC. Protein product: CASSFGASGGPLQETQYF. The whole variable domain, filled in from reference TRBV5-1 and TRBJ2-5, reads KAGVTQTPRYLIKTRGQQVTLSCSPISGHRSVSWYQQTPGQGLQFLFEYFSETQRNKGNFPGRFSGRQFSNSRSEMNVSTLELGDSALYLCASSFGASGGPLQETQYFGPGTRLLVL.

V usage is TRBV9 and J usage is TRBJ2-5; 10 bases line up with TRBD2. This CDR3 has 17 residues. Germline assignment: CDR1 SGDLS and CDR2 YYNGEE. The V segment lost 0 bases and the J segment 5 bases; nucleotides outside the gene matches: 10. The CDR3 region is CASSVGLAGSLSETQYF. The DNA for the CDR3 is TGTGCCAGCAGCGTAGGACTAGCGGGCTCACTTTCGGAGACCCAGTACTTC.